The next 21 T cell receptor beta chains were all read from a single sample in a study of blood T cell repertoires in COVID-19. Sequencing used immunoSEQ multiplex PCR; TCRdb keeps in-frame clones, though not all of them. Found here are 190,000 or so clones, 90% of them singletons; the top ten hold about 0.58%. Sequencing was performed on peripheral blood. The origin of the receptors is a man in his fifties or sixties with acute or convalescent COVID-19.

The chain employs TRBV27 and TRBJ2-7; 11 nucleotides line up with TRBD2. The germline V gene has CDR1 MNHEY and CDR2 SMNVEV (reference sequence). This CDR3 has 16 amino acids. V dropped 3 bases and J dropped 0; count of bases not matched to a gene: 4. The CDR3 region is CASSFPGTSGSYEQYF. The CDR3, as DNA: TGTGCCAGCAGTTTCCCCGGGACTAGCGGCTCCTACGAGCAGTACTTC.

In DNA, the CDR3 is TGTGCCAGCAGCCTGGACAGGGTCTGGTACGAGCAGTACTTC. Amino acids: CASSLDRVWYEQYF. The chain combines TRBV11-2 with TRBJ2-7, with 8 bases fitting TRBD1. Unmatched junction bases numbered 7, after V lost 5 bases and J lost 4 bases. Germline CDR1 SGHAT, CDR2 FQNNGV. The CDR3 loop spans 14 amino acids.

The chain uses TRBV21-1 and TRBJ1-4; the table names TRBD1, a call not compared with the DNA. TRBV21-1 is recorded as a pseudogene. CDR3 size: 14 residues. CDR3 sequence (DNA): TGTGCCAGCATCTCAGTTGCAACTAATGAAAAACTGTTTTTT. Its translation: CASISVATNEKLFF.

V is TRBV11-2 and J is TRBJ2-4; a possible D gene is TRBD1 (6 bases). V lost 9 bases and J lost 1, with 16 bases in between. From germline, CDR1 is SGHAT and CDR2 FQNNGV. The CDR3 is 15 amino acids. The CDR3 DNA reads TGTGCCAGTGCTCTGGGGGCTATGGCCAAAAACATTCAGTACTTC. Residues: CASALGAMAKNIQYF.

This sequence joins TRBV10-3 and TRBJ2-3, with no clear D. CDR3 length equals 12 residues. Trimming shortened V by 3 bases and J by 4 bases, and 5 bases separated the two germline ends. Germline V CDR1 and CDR2: ENHRY, SYGVKD. CDR3 amino acids: CAISESADTQYF. The CDR3 DNA is TGTGCCATCAGTGAATCGGCAGATACGCAGTATTTT.

This clone was found once. The chain is built from TRBV28 and TRBJ1-4, with D hard to call. The CDR3 has 15 amino acids. From germline, CDR1 is MDHEN and CDR2 SYDVKM. The V end lost 2 bases, the J end lost 3 bases, and 10 bases lay between the germline ends. The CDR3 coding sequence is TGTGCCAGCAGTTTAAAGAATGCGGCTAATGAAAAACTGTTTTTT. This gives the protein CASSLKNAANEKLFF.

The chain links TRBV18 to TRBJ2-7; D gene unclear. V was clipped by 2 bases and J by 3 bases, with 17 bases between them. Germline lookup yields CDR1 KGHSH and CDR2 LQKENI. The CDR3 has 16 amino acids. DNA of the CDR3: TGTGCCAGCTCACCAGAAGGTAGCTCCCCGGGCTACGAGCAGTACTTC. It encodes CASSPEGSSPGYEQYF.

This chain links TRBV7-2 with TRBJ2-1; 7 bases agree with TRBD2. In germline, CDR1 is SGHTA, CDR2 FQGNSA. The CDR3 loop spans 15 amino acids. Unmatched junction bases numbered 5, after V lost 1 base and J lost 5 bases. The CDR3 nucleotides read TGTGCCAGCAGCTTAGTAGGGACTACCGACAATGAGCAGTTCTTC. Translated, it gives CASSLVGTTDNEQFF.

The chain couples TRBV19 to TRBJ1-5; weak D call: TRBD1 (6 bases). The CDR3 is made up of 15 amino acids. Germline CDR1 reads LNHDA; CDR2 reads SQIVND (reference sequence). V shed 3 bases and J shed 5 bases, with 14 bases lying between them. CDR3 coding DNA: TGTGCCAGTAGTATTTCCGCAGGGGTTGATCAGCCCCAGCATTTT. Its translation: CASSISAGVDQPQHF.

The chain couples TRBV11-2 to TRBJ2-5; tentative D call: TRBD1 (6 bases). CDR3 length: 14 residues. V dropped 7 bases and J dropped 5 bases, with 17 bases sitting between them. In germline, CDR1 is SGHAT, CDR2 FQNNGV. In nucleotides, the CDR3 is TGTGCCAGCAACAGGGACGGAAGTAGGGAGACCCAGTACTTC. Its translation is CASNRDGSRETQYF.

This clone was detected only once. This chain joins TRBV11-3 and TRBJ2-1; D unclear. Deletions cut 2 bases from V and 0 bases from J, with 8 bases between. Germline V CDR1 and CDR2: SGHNT, YENEEA. The CDR3 contains 15 residues. The CDR3 loop is CASSLSPSSYNEQFF. The CDR3 DNA reads TGTGCCAGCAGCTTATCCCCGAGCTCCTACAATGAGCAGTTCTTC.

The chain links TRBV5-5 to TRBJ2-7; TRBD1 matches 9 bases. The CDR3 contains 14 residues. The V and J ends lost 4 bases and 2 bases, in that order; junction bases with no gene match: 4. Germline CDR1 SGHKS, CDR2 YYEKEE (reference sequence). The CDR3 nucleotides are TGTGCCAGCAGCCCGGGACAGGGTGCCTACGAGCAGTACTTC. Its translation: CASSPGQGAYEQYF.

The sample holds one count of this clone. The chain has TRBV18 and TRBJ1-4, with unresolved D. The CDR3 spans 15 residues. The germline V gene encodes CDR1 KGHSH and CDR2 LQKENI. Trimming stripped 1 base from V and 1 base from J, with 7 bases between. The CDR3 DNA follows: TGTGCCAGCTCACCACGCGGTTTAACTAATGAAAAACTGTTTTTT. Its protein product is CASSPRGLTNEKLFF.

The genes are TRBV4-1 and TRBJ1-3; D ambiguous. Trimming cost V 1 base and J 0 bases, with 4 bases left between them. Germline lookup yields CDR1 MGHRA and CDR2 YSYEKL. CDR3 length: 14 amino acids. For the CDR3, the DNA is TGCGCCAGCAGCCAAGGACACTCTGGAAACACCATATATTTT. It codes for CASSQGHSGNTIYF.

The chain employs TRBV2 and TRBJ2-2; 9 positions match TRBD2. Trimming cost V 4 bases and J 7 bases; bases outside gene matches: 10. The germline gives CDR1 SNHLY, CDR2 FYNNEI. This CDR3 spans 16 amino acids. The CDR3 sequence: CASSGQIAGVFGELFF. The CDR3 DNA reads TGTGCCAGCAGTGGGCAGATAGCGGGAGTGTTCGGGGAGCTGTTTTTT. Drawing the rest from reference TRBV2 and TRBJ2-2, the complete variable domain is EPEVTQTPSHQVTQMGQEVILRCVPISNHLYFYWYRQILGQKVEFLVSFYNNEISEKSEIFDDQFSVERPDGSNFTLKIRSTKLEDSAMYFCASSGQIAGVFGELFFGEGSRLTVL.

The CDR3 here is CASSSPGHEQFF. CDR3 DNA: TGTGCCAGCAGTTCACCGGGACACGAGCAGTTCTTC. The genes are TRBV28 and TRBJ2-1; possible D gene TRBD1, 6 bases. V was shortened by 4 bases and J by 10 bases, with 11 bases between the two germline ends. The germline CDR1 and CDR2 sequences are MDHEN and SYDVKM. The CDR3 extends over 12 amino acids.

The V gene is TRBV25-1, the J gene TRBJ2-1, with TRBD2 identical over 8 bases. Germline V CDR1 and CDR2: MGHDK, SYGVNS. V gave up 4 bases and J gave up 3 bases; unmatched junction bases: 11. The CDR3 is 17 amino acids. CDR3 region: CASSGAPGLENYNEQFF. The CDR3 DNA follows: TGTGCCAGCAGTGGCGCACCGGGACTAGAAAACTACAATGAGCAGTTCTTC.

This chain connects TRBV12-3 or TRBV12-4 to TRBJ2-3, with D possibly being TRBD2 (6 bases). V was cut by 7 bases and J by 9 bases, with 14 bases left in between. This CDR3 is built from 12 residues. The CDR3, as DNA: TGTGCCAGCACCCCCCGTGGGGGGACGCAGTATTTT. This codes for CASTPRGGTQYF.

This chain joins TRBV5-1 and TRBJ2-6, with D perhaps matching TRBD1 (5 bases). Trimming shortened V by 5 bases and J by 3 bases, and 12 bases separated the two germline ends. In germline, CDR1 is SGHRS, CDR2 YFSETQ. This CDR3 is built from 15 residues. CDR3 bases: TGCGCCAGCAGTTTCCAGGGCGGTGGGGCCAACGTCCTGACTTTC. It encodes CASSFQGGGANVLTF.

The chain links TRBV11-2 to TRBJ2-3; 9 positions match TRBD1. Germline-derived CDR1 and CDR2 are SGHAT and FQNNGV. V lost 5 bases, J lost 2 bases, and 8 bases stayed unmatched. The CDR3 totals 16 residues. The CDR3 sequence: CASSPRRDRDTDTQYF. The DNA of the CDR3 is TGTGCCAGCAGCCCGAGGCGGGACAGGGACACAGATACGCAGTATTTT. Supplemented by reference TRBV11-2 and TRBJ2-3, the full variable domain reads EAGVAQSPRYKIIEKRQSVAFWCNPISGHATLYWYQQILGQGPKLLIQFQNNGVVDDSQLPKDRFSAERLKGVDSTLKIQPAKLEDSAVYLCASSPRRDRDTDTQYFGPGTRLTVL.

This clone was observed a single time. The chain uses TRBV14 and TRBJ2-3, with a tentative D call TRBD2 (6 bases). The germline V gene encodes CDR1 SGHDN and CDR2 FVKESK. The length of the CDR3 is 15 residues. Between the trimmed V and J ends, which lost 5 bases and 1 base, there was a span of 13 bases. Here the CDR3 reads CASSSRGGGTDTQYF. CDR3 DNA sequence: TGTGCCAGCAGCTCAAGGGGAGGAGGCACAGATACGCAGTATTTT.